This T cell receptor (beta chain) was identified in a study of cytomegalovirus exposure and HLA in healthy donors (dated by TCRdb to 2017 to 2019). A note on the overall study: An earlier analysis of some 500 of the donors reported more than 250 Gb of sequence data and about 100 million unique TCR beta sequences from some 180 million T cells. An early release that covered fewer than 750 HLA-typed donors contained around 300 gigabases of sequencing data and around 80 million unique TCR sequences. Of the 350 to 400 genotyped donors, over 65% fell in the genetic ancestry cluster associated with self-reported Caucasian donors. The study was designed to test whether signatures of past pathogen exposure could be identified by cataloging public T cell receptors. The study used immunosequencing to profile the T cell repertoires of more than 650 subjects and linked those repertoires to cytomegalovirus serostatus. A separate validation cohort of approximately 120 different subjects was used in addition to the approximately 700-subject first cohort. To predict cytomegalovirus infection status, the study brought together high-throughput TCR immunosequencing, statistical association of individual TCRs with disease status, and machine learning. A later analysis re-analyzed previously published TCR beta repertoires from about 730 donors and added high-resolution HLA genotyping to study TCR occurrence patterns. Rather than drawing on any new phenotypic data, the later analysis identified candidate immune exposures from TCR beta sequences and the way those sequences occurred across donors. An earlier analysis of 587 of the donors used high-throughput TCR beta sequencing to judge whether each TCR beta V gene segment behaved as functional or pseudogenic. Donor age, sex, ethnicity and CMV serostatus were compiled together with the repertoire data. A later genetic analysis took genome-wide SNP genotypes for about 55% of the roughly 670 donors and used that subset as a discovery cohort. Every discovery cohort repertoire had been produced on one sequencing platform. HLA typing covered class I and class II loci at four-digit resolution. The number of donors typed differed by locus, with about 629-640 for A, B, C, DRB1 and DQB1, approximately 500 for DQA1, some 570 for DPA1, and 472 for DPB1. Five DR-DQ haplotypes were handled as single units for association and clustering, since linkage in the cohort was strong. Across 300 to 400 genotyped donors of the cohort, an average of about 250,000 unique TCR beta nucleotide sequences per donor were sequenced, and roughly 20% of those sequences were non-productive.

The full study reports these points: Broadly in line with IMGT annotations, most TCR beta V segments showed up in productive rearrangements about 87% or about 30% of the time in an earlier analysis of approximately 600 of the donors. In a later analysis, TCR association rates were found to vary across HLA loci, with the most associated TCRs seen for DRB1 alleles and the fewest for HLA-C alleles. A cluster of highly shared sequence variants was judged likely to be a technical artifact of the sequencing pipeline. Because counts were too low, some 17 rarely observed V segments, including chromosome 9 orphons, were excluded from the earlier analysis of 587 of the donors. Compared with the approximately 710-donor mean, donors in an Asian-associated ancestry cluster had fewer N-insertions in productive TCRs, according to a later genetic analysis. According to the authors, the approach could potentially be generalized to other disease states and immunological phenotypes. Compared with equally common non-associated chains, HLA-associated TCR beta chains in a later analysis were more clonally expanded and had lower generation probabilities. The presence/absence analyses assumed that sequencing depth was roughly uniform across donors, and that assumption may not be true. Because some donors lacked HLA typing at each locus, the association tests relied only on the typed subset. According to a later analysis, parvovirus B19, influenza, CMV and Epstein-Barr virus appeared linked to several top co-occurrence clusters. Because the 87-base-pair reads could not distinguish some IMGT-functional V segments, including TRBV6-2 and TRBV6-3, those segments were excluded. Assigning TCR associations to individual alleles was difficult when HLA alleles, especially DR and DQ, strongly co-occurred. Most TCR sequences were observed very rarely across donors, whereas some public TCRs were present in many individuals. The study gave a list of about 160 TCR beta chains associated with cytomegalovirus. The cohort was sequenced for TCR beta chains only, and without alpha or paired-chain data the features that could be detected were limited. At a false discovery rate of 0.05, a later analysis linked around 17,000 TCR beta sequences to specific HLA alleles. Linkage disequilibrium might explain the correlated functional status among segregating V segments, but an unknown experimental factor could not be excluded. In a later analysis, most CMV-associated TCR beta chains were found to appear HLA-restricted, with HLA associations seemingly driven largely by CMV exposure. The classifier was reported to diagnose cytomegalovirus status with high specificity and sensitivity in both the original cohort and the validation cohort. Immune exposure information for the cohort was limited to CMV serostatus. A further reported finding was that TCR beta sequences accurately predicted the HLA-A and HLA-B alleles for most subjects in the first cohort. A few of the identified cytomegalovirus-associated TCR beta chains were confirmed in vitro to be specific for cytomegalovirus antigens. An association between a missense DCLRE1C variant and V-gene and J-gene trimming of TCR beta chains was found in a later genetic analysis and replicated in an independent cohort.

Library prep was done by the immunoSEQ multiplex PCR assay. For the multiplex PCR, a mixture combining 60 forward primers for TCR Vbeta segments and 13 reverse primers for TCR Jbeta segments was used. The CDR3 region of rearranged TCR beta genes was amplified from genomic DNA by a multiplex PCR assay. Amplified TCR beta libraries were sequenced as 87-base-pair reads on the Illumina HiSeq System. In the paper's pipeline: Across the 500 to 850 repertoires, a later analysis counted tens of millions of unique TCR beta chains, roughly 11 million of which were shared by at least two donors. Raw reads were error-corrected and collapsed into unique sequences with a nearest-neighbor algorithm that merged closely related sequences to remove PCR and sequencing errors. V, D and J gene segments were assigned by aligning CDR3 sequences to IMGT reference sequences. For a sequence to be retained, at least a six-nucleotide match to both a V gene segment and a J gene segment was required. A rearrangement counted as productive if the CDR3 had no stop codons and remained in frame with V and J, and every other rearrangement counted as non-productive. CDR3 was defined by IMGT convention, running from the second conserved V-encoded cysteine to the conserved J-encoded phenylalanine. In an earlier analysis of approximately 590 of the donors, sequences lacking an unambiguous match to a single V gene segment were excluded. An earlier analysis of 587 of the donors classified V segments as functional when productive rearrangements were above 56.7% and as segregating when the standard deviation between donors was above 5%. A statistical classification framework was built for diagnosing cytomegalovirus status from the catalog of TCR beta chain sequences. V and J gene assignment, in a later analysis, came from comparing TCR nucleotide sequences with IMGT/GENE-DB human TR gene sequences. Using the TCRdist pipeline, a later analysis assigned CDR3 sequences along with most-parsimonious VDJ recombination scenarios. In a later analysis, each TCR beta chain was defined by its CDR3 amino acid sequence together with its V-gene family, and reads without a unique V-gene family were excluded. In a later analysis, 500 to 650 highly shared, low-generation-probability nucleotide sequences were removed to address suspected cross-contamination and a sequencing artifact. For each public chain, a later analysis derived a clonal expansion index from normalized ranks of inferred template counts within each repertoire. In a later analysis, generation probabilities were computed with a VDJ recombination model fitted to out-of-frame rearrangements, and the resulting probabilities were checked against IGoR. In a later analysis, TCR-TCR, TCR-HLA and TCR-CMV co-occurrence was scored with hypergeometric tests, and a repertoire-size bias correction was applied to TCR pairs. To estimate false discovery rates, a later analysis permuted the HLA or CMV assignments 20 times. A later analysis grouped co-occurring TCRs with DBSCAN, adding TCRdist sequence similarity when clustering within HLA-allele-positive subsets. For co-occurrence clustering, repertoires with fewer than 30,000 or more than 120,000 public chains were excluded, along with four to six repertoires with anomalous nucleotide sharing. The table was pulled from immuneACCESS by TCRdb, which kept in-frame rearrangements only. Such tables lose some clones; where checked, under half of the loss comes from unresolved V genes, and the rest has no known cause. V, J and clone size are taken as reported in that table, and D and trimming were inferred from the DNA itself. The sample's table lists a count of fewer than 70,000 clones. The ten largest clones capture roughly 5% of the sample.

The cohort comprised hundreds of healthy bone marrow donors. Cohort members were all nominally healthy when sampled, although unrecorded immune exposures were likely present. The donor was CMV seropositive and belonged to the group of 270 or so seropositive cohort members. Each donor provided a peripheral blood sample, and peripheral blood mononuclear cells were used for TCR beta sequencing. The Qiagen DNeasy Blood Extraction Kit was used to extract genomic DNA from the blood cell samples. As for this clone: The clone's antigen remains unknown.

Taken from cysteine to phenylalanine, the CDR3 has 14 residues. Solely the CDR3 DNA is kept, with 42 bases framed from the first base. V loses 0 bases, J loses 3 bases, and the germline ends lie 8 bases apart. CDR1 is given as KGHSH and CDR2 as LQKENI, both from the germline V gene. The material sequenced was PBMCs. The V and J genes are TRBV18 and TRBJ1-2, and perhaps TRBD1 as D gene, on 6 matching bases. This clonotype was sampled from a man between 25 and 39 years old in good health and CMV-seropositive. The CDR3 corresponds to CASSPPPGDYGYTF. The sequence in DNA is TGTGCCAGCTCACCACCGCCAGGGGACTATGGCTACACCTTC.